The clone carrying this T cell receptor (beta chain) was seen a single time. Exclusion of patients followed from uncontrolled infection, other autoimmune disease, pregnancy or lactation. These data belong to a study of T cells in Graves' hyperthyroidism and ophthalmopathy. V dropped 2 bases and J dropped 5; count of bases not matched to a gene: 5. The CDR3 contains 16 residues. The germline V gene has CDR1 SGDLS and CDR2 YYNGEE. RNA transcripts provided the source from which TCR beta CDR3 regions were amplified. The TCR CDR3 first-round RT-PCR relied on the HTBI primer set. TCRdb recomputed calls from the multiplex PCR reads with MiXCR, one row per CDR3 protein. The data contain roughly 300,000 distinct CDR3 sequences, 15% to 20% of them singletons.

This sequence originates from a woman aged 45 to 65 with Graves' hyperthyroidism. Sample: blood. This chain joins TRBV9 and TRBJ2-5; 14 nucleotides match TRBD2. The CDR3 protein is CASSVLGTSGGETQYF. In nucleotides, the CDR3 is TGTGCCAGCAGCGTCCTTGGGACTAGCGGGGGTGAGACCCAGTACTTC.